The clone carrying this TCR beta chain was counted many times. What it binds is not known. This entry comes from a study of regulatory T cells in long-lasting Graves disease. Whole-study context: The criterion for persistent Graves' disease was over 5 years of antithyroid drugs with positive TSH receptor antibodies.

General study findings and limits: TCR diversity was lower in persistent than newly diagnosed Graves' disease.

Germline V gene lookup returns CDR1 MNHNS and CDR2 SASEGT. V lost 7 bases, J lost 4 bases, and 13 bases lay in between. The CDR3 is 13 residues long. Building of the TCR beta libraries involved iRepertoire HTBI primers and Arm-PCR of CDR3 regions. Via MiXCR, TCRdb re-called the multiplex PCR reads, giving one row per CDR3 protein. The repertoire has fewer than 600,000 distinct CDR3 sequences, roughly 22% of them found once; the top ten carry about an eighth. Time point noted: persistent/refractory GD, antithyroid drugs over 5 years with positive TRAb. PBMCs were the source of the RNA used for TCR sequencing.

The sequence came from a female donor with Graves disease. This sample comprised peripheral blood mononuclear cells (PBMCs), obtained when the disease was refractory, from a patient treated with antithyroid drugs. The V and J genes are TRBV6-1 and TRBJ1-1; maybe TRBD1 (6 bases). The CDR3 DNA is TGTGCCAGCACCAGGACAGAGGGCACTGAAGCTTTCTTT. As protein: CASTRTEGTEAFF.